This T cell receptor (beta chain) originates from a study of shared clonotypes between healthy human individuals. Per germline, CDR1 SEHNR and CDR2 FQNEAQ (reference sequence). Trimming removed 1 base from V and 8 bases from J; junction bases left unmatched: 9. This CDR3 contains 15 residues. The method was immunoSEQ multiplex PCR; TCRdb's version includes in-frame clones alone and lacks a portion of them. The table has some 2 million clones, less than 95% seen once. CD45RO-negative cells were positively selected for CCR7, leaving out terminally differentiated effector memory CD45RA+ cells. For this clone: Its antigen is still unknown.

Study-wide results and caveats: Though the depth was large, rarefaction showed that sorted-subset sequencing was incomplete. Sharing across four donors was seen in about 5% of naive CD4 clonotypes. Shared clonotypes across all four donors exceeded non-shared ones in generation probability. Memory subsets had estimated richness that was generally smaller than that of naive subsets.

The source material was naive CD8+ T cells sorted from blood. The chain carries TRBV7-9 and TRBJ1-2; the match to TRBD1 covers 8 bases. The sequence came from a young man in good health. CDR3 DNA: TGTGCCAGCAGCTTAGACAGGGGGGCATCGGGAGGCTACACCTTC. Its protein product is CASSLDRGASGGYTF.